The 5 T cell receptor beta chains below come from one sample, sequenced in a study of CD8 T cells in ankylosing spondylitis. In TCRdb, the 5' RACE reads were re-called with MiXCR into one record per CDR3 protein. Altogether roughly 370,000 distinct CDR3 sequences are present, around 20% being singletons, with the ten largest covering 16%. Their recognized antigens are unknown. Overall study results and limits: Characteristic, it appeared, of ankylosing spondylitis blood was a TCR beta motif of eight or nine highly homologous variants.

The sample consisted of blood, either unsorted or a sorted T cell fraction (not recorded which). The receptors come from a male donor with ankylosing spondylitis.

The rearrangement links TRBV12-3 or TRBV12-4 to TRBJ2-3, with TRBD2 matching over 7 bases. The CDR3 loop spans 14 amino acids. Trimming removed 1 base from V and 4 bases from J; junction bases left unmatched: 2. CDR3 residues: CASSLGTRADTQYF. CDR3 nucleotide sequence: TGTGCCAGCAGTTTAGGGACTAGAGCAGATACGCAGTATTTT.

The chain has TRBV4-1 and TRBJ1-6, with a possible D match to TRBD1 (5 bases). CDR1 and CDR2 (germline): MGHRA, YSYEKL. This CDR3 region has 15 residues. The V end lost 4 bases, the J end lost 8 bases, and 15 bases lay between the germline ends. CDR3 nucleotides: TGCGCCAGCAGCCTGCGTGAAGGGGACGATTCACCCCTCCACTTT. Translated, it gives CASSLREGDDSPLHF.

There are a few counts of this clonotype. The rearrangement links TRBV6-1 to TRBJ2-7, with TRBD2 matching over 8 bases. With 11 bases clipped from V and 0 bases from J, the junction kept 9 bases outside the gene matches. Germline assignment: CDR1 MNHNS and CDR2 SASEGT. The CDR3 extends over 14 amino acids. CDR3 nucleotide sequence: TGTGCCGCCCGGTGGAGCGGGAGCTCCTACGAGCAGTACTTC. It is translated as CAARWSGSSYEQYF.

The genes are TRBV5-1 and TRBJ2-1; the D is unclear. The V end lost 5 bases, the J end lost 6 bases, and 15 bases lay between the germline ends. The CDR3 has 14 amino acids. Germline loops: CDR1 SGHRS, CDR2 YFSETQ. The CDR3 loop reads CASSSARNANEQFF. The CDR3 DNA follows: TGCGCCAGCAGTTCGGCCAGAAACGCCAATGAGCAGTTCTTC.

The V and J genes are TRBV7-3 and TRBJ2-7; D is perhaps TRBD2 (6 bases). The V gene lost 2 bases and the J gene lost 3 bases, with 8 bases spanning the gap. This CDR3 has 13 amino acids. Germline V gene lookup returns CDR1 SGHTA and CDR2 FQGTGA. The CDR3 loop is CASSLQGGYEQYF. As DNA, the CDR3 is TGTGCCAGCAGCTTACAGGGAGGCTACGAGCAGTACTTC.